Listed here are 23 T cell receptor beta chains from one sample, sequenced in a study of CD8 T cells in ankylosing spondylitis. A single record per CDR3 protein comes from TCRdb applying MiXCR to the 5' RACE reads. The sample comprises more than 400,000 distinct CDR3 sequences, roughly 5% of which are singletons, and 3% to 4.5% rests with the top ten. Study-wide results and caveats: Characteristic, it appeared, of ankylosing spondylitis blood was a TCR beta motif of several highly homologous variants.

Their specific antigens are unknown. Sequenced sample: blood, either unsorted or a sorted T cell fraction (not recorded which). Every receptor here comes from a male donor with ankylosing spondylitis.

In this sample, this clonotype turned up many times. V gene TRBV10-3 combines with J gene TRBJ2-7; tentatively, D is TRBD2 (6 bases). The CDR3 totals 14 residues. Germline V gives CDR1 ENHRY, CDR2 SYGVKD. V was cut by 5 bases and J by 4 bases, with 15 bases left in between. CDR3 sequence: CAISPRGNEYEQYF. The CDR3 DNA follows: TGTGCCATCAGTCCCCGGGGGAATGAATACGAGCAGTACTTC.

In this sample, this clonotype turned up many times. The chain combines TRBV27 with TRBJ2-1; 9 bases align to TRBD2. CDR1 and CDR2 (germline): MNHEY, SMNVEV (reference sequence). Trimming cost V 1 base and J 1 base; bases outside gene matches: 2. This CDR3 is 16 amino acids long. The CDR3 DNA is TGTGCCAGCAGTTTATTTCTAGCGGGGTCCTACAATGAGCAGTTCTTC. This sequence encodes CASSLFLAGSYNEQFF.

The sample holds many counts of this clonotype. The rearrangement links TRBV4-3 to TRBJ1-4; 7 positions agree with TRBD1. Unmatched junction bases numbered 6, after V lost 0 bases and J lost 5 bases. CDR3 size: 16 residues. Germline V gene sequence: CDR1 LGHNA, CDR2 YSLEER. The CDR3 loop is CASSQDPQGINEKLFF. The CDR3 DNA reads as TGCGCCAGCAGCCAAGATCCACAGGGGATCAATGAAAAACTGTTTTTT.

This clonotype has ten or more counts. The chain joins TRBV7-9 to TRBJ2-7; the match to TRBD1 covers 10 bases. Germline lookup yields CDR1 SEHNR and CDR2 FQNEAQ (reference sequence). This CDR3 has 14 residues. V dropped 5 bases and J dropped 7; count of bases not matched to a gene: 8. The CDR3 nucleotides are TGTGCCAGCAGCCCCCGGGACAGGGGAGGGGAGCAGTACTTC. It is translated as CASSPRDRGGEQYF. The variable domain in full, with the rest retrieved from reference TRBV7-9 and TRBJ2-7, is DTGVSQNPRHKITKRGQNVTFRCDPISEHNRLYWYRQTLGQGPEFLTYFQNEAQLEKSRLLSDRFSAERPKGSFSTLEIQRTEQGDSAMYLCASSPRDRGGEQYFGPGTRLTVT.

Many counts were recorded for this clonotype. The V and J genes are TRBV20-1 and TRBJ2-2; D call uncertain. CDR3 length: 15 amino acids. Germline assignment: CDR1 DFQATT and CDR2 SNEGSKA (reference sequence). V was pared by 0 bases and J by 3 bases, with 11 bases between. The CDR3 DNA sequence: TGCAGTGCTAGAGAGGCACTTGAGGACACCGGGGAGCTGTTTTTT. It translates to CSAREALEDTGELFF.

This clonotype was seen a handful of times. V usage is TRBV27 and J usage is TRBJ2-7; possible D gene TRBD2, 6 bases. V was trimmed by 4 bases and J by 0 bases, leaving 16 bases between them. The CDR3 extends over 16 amino acids. Germline V gives CDR1 MNHEY, CDR2 SMNVEV (reference sequence). For the CDR3, the DNA is TGTGCCAGCAGTTCAGGAATAGCGGCAGTCTCCTACGAGCAGTACTTC. Translated: CASSSGIAAVSYEQYF.

This clonotype was observed at least ten times. The CDR3: CASSRSQGQPQHF. The DNA for the CDR3 is TGCGCCAGCAGCCGATCCCAGGGTCAGCCCCAGCATTTT. The rearrangement joins TRBV4-3 to TRBJ1-5; TRBD1 might be the D (5 bases). This CDR3 spans 13 amino acids. Germline CDR1 LGHNA, CDR2 YSLEER. V was cut by 4 bases and J by 6 bases, with 10 bases left in between.

This clonotype was found many times. The J gene is TRBJ2-7, the V gene TRBV10-2; the D call may be TRBD1 or TRBD2 (6 bases each). Looked up from germline, CDR1 is WSHSY and CDR2 is SAAADI. The V and J ends lost 7 bases and 6 bases respectively, with 19 bases between them. The CDR3 covers 14 residues. The CDR3 DNA follows: TGCGCCAGCAAGAGCCAAGGGGGGATGGGCGAGCAGTACTTC. It specifies CASKSQGGMGEQYF.

This clonotype was detected many times. This chain links TRBV7-2 with TRBJ1-2, with no clear D. V dropped 3 bases and J dropped 0 bases, with 5 bases sitting between them. The germline gives CDR1 SGHTA, CDR2 FQGNSA. This CDR3 contains 13 residues. CDR3 bases: TGTGCCAGCAGCTTCGTCACTAACTATGGCTACACCTTC. Translating it yields CASSFVTNYGYTF. The variable domain in full, with the rest retrieved from reference TRBV7-2 and TRBJ1-2, is GAGVSQSPSNKVTEKGKDVELRCDPISGHTALYWYRQSLGQGLEFLIYFQGNSAPDKSGLPSDRFSAERTGGSVSTLTIQRTQQEDSAVYLCASSFVTNYGYTFGSGTRLTVV.

The count of this clonotype is one. Sequence at one end of the junction differs from germline and may be a read error. V and J are TRBV5-1 and TRBJ1-5, with D unresolved. The CDR3 extends over 14 amino acids. Germline loops: CDR1 SGHRS, CDR2 YFSETQ. DNA for the CDR3: TGCGCCACCAGCTTGGGGTTTAGCACTCAGCCCCAGCATTTT. Encoded protein: CATSLGFSTQPQHF.

This clonotype was observed many times. This chain uses TRBV5-1 with TRBJ2-1, with no clear D. Germline loops: CDR1 SGHRS, CDR2 YFSETQ. CDR3 length equals 15 residues. Trimming removed 2 bases at V and 0 bases at J, with 9 bases between. The CDR3 region is CASSFDLSSYNEQFF. The CDR3 region has the DNA TGCGCCAGCAGCTTTGACCTAAGCTCCTACAATGAGCAGTTCTTC.

This clonotype was counted many times. The V gene is TRBV5-1, the J gene TRBJ2-5; no reliable D call. The CDR3 covers 14 residues. Looked up from germline, CDR1 is SGHRS and CDR2 is YFSETQ. Deletions cut 0 bases from V and 3 bases from J, with 9 bases between. The CDR3 bases are TGCGCCAGCAGCTTGGAGGGCACAAAAGAGACCCAGTACTTC. Amino acid sequence: CASSLEGTKETQYF.

This clonotype appeared a few times. This rearrangement joins TRBV11-2 to TRBJ1-1, with unresolved D. V gave up 5 bases and J gave up 5 bases, with 15 bases separating them. The length of the CDR3 is 14 residues. Germline CDR1 and CDR2: SGHAT and FQNNGV. CDR3 sequence reads: CASSPNPSGTEAFF. The CDR3 region has the DNA TGTGCCAGCAGCCCTAATCCCTCCGGGACTGAAGCTTTCTTT.

This clonotype occurred many times. The chain joins TRBV11-3 to TRBJ2-2, with 7 bases that match TRBD2. The J segment lost 1 base and the V segment lost 5 bases, leaving 7 bases of the junction unmatched. CDR3 size: 16 residues. Germline CDR1 is SGHNT and CDR2 is YENEEA. The CDR3, as DNA: TGTGCCAGCAGCGACTGGGGGGGATGGAACACCGGGGAGCTGTTTTTT. This gives the protein CASSDWGGWNTGELFF.

The sample holds many counts of this clonotype. This sequence joins TRBV11-1 and TRBJ2-2, with 7 bases identical to TRBD2. V lost 1 base and J lost 0; bases outside the gene matches: 8. Germline V gene data show CDR1 as SGHAT and CDR2 as FQDESV (reference sequence). This CDR3 has 18 amino acids. CDR3 coding DNA: TGTGCCAGCAGCTTAGTCGTCCTAGCGGTTGCGAACACCGGGGAGCTGTTTTTT. Protein sequence: CASSLVVLAVANTGELFF. Looking up the rest from reference TRBV11-1 and TRBJ2-2 gives the full variable domain: EAEVAQSPRYKITEKSQAVAFWCDPISGHATLYWYRQILGQGPELLVQFQDESVVDDSQLPKDRFSAERLKGVDSTLKIQPAELGDSAMYLCASSLVVLAVANTGELFFGEGSRLTVL.

This clonotype was seen at least ten times. The chain is built from TRBV10-3 and TRBJ2-7, with 7 bases fitting TRBD1. Germline V gene sequence: CDR1 ENHRY, CDR2 SYGVKD. This CDR3 comprises 15 residues. V gave up 3 bases and J gave up 6 bases; unmatched junction bases: 11. This chain's CDR3 is CAISDPPTGQFEQYF. The CDR3 DNA follows: TGTGCCATCAGTGACCCCCCGACAGGGCAGTTCGAGCAGTACTTC.

This clonotype came up a few times. The chain employs TRBV28 and TRBJ2-1; 9 positions agree with TRBD1. V dropped 4 bases and J dropped 9; count of bases not matched to a gene: 7. This CDR3 contains 14 residues. CDR1 is MDHEN and CDR2 is SYDVKM in the germline V gene. The CDR3 nucleotides read TGTGCCAGCAGTTCCGGGACAGGGTTGTTTGAGCAGTTCTTC. Its translation is CASSSGTGLFEQFF.

This clonotype was detected many times. CDR3 sequence (DNA): TGTGCCAGCAGAATGGGGAGGGACCCTAGCAATGAGCAGTTCTTC. Its translation is CASRMGRDPSNEQFF. This rearrangement joins TRBV5-5 to TRBJ2-1; TRBD2 matches at 7 bases. This CDR3 region has 15 residues. J was trimmed by 6 bases and V by 5 bases; bases with no gene match: 11. Germline-derived CDR1 and CDR2 are SGHKS and YYEKEE (reference sequence). The entire variable domain, with the rest obtained from reference TRBV5-5 and TRBJ2-1, is as follows: DAGVTQSPTHLIKTRGQQVTLRCSPISGHKSVSWYQQVLGQGPQFIFQYYEKEERGRGNFPDRFSARQFPNYSSELNVNALLLGDSALYLCASRMGRDPSNEQFFGPGTRLTVL.

This clonotype came up many times. The rearrangement uses TRBV5-6 and TRBJ2-2, with a tentative D call TRBD1 (5 bases). With 1 base removed from V and 3 bases from J, the gap between germline ends came to 7 bases. The CDR3 is 14 amino acids. The germline V gene encodes CDR1 SGHDT and CDR2 YYEEEE. This CDR3 reads CASSLQGDTGELFF. CDR3 nucleotide sequence: TGTGCCAGCAGCTTGCAAGGGGACACCGGGGAGCTGTTTTTT.

In its sample, this clonotype was seen a few times. This chain uses TRBV7-2 with TRBJ1-2; tentatively, D is TRBD1 (6 bases). The CDR3 runs 15 residues. The V gene's germline CDR1 is SGHTA and CDR2 FQGNSA. The V and J ends lost 4 bases and 7 bases respectively, with 19 bases between them. CDR3 region: CASSWRGRGTTGYTF. CDR3 DNA sequence: TGTGCCAGCAGCTGGAGGGGCAGGGGAACTACTGGCTACACCTTC.

Ten or more counts support this clonotype. The rearrangement joins TRBV3-1 to TRBJ2-7; no clear D gene. This CDR3 is built from 13 residues. CDR1 and CDR2 (germline): LGHDT, YNNKEL (reference sequence). The V end was cut by 2 bases, the J end by 9 bases, with 14 bases between. This chain's CDR3 is CASSQRQDLWQYF. The CDR3 nucleotides read TGTGCCAGCAGCCAACGTCAGGATCTTTGGCAGTACTTC.

The sample holds many counts of this clonotype. This chain links TRBV10-3 with TRBJ1-3, with D maybe TRBD1 (5 bases). The ends were cut back, 3 bases at V and 4 bases at J, with 22 bases in the middle. The CDR3 has 18 residues. Looked up from germline, CDR1 is ENHRY and CDR2 is SYGVKD. The CDR3 DNA follows: TGTGCCATCAGTGAAACCTCTGATTTGGGGCGAAGAGGAAACACCATATATTTT. Translated, it gives CAISETSDLGRRGNTIYF.

This clonotype was found many times. The chain combines TRBV5-1 with TRBJ2-1; D remains ambiguous. V was clipped by 1 base and J by 0 bases, with 17 bases between them. Per germline, CDR1 SGHRS and CDR2 YFSETQ. The CDR3 covers 18 residues. The CDR3 DNA is TGCGCCAGCAGCTTGAATTTTGTCCATTCAAGCTCCTACAATGAGCAGTTCTTC. Translating it yields CASSLNFVHSSSYNEQFF.